This entry lists 21 T cell receptor beta chains sequenced from one sample in a study of T-cell memory formation after mild COVID-19. TCRdb reanalysed the 5' RACE reads using MiXCR and keeps one entry per CDR3 protein. The table lists around 99,000 distinct CDR3 sequences, over 13% of them singletons, with 35% to 50% in the top ten. Sequenced sample: PBMCs or a T cell subset sorted from them (not recorded which). The receptors originated from a man aged 18 to 29 who had mild COVID-19 (a few samples of this study predate the infection). Cell type and time point are not known.

This clonotype was detected many times. This chain uses TRBV29-1 with TRBJ2-2; TRBD2 aligns across 9 bases. The CDR3 length is 17 residues. With 6 bases clipped from V and 4 bases from J, the junction kept 15 bases outside the gene matches. Germline V lookup: CDR1 SQVTM, CDR2 ANQGSEA. CDR3 sequence reads: CSVPGTSPPILTGELFF. CDR3 coding DNA: TGCAGCGTACCCGGGACTAGCCCTCCTATTCTCACCGGGGAGCTGTTTTTT.

This chain uses TRBV6-1 with TRBJ1-1, with a possible D match to TRBD1 (5 bases). The V end was cut by 7 bases, the J end by 1 base, with 13 bases between. This CDR3 has 14 amino acids. Germline values: CDR1 MNHNS, CDR2 SASEGT. In nucleotides, the CDR3 is TGTGCCAGCACCCCGGGACTTTCGAACACTGAAGCTTTCTTT. It specifies CASTPGLSNTEAFF.

This clonotype came up many times. The CDR3 spells CASSYSPTPGATEAFF. As DNA, the CDR3 is TGTGCCAGCAGTTACTCACCAACTCCGGGGGCCACTGAAGCTTTCTTT. The chain links TRBV6-5 to TRBJ1-1, with a possible D match to TRBD1 (6 bases). Germline values: CDR1 MNHEY, CDR2 SVGAGI. CDR3 length: 16 amino acids. The V gene lost 0 bases and the J gene lost 4 bases, with 15 bases spanning the gap.

The chain employs TRBV7-2 and TRBJ2-7; D may be TRBD2 (5 bases). Germline values: CDR1 SGHTA, CDR2 FQGNSA. Trimming took off 4 bases at V and 3 bases at J, with 16 bases between the two ends. This CDR3 contains 15 residues. For the CDR3, the DNA is TGTGCCAGCAGCTCCTCCCGCGGGTCCTACTACGAGCAGTACTTC. Translated, it gives CASSSSRGSYYEQYF.

There are a few counts of this clonotype. The chain employs TRBV18 and TRBJ1-5; D call uncertain. The CDR3 covers 15 residues. Germline V gene sequence: CDR1 KGHSH, CDR2 LQKENI. Trimming removed 6 bases at V and 0 bases at J, with 12 bases between. In DNA form, the CDR3 reads TGTGCCAGCTCCCGCGGGGAGTATAGCAATCAGCCCCAGCATTTT. This gives the protein CASSRGEYSNQPQHF.

This clonotype was counted at least ten times. This chain connects TRBV6-5 to TRBJ2-7; possible D gene TRBD1, 7 bases. V was clipped by 2 bases and J by 0 bases, with 11 bases between them. From germline, CDR1 is MNHEY and CDR2 SVGAGI. The CDR3 consists of 15 residues. The CDR3 DNA sequence: TGTGCCAGCAGTTACCGGAGGGGGCTCTCCTACGAGCAGTACTTC. Translation: CASSYRRGLSYEQYF.

In this sample, this clonotype turned up a few times. The chain carries TRBV12-3 or TRBV12-4 and TRBJ2-6; no definite D call. The CDR3 covers 14 residues. Deletions cut 8 bases from V and 2 bases from J, with 10 bases between. In DNA, the CDR3 is TGTGCCAGCGACACGGTCACTGGGGCCAACGTCCTGACTTTC. It specifies CASDTVTGANVLTF.

The V and J genes are TRBV11-2 and TRBJ1-5; maybe TRBD1 (5 bases). Germline loops: CDR1 SGHAT, CDR2 FQNNGV. The germline V and J ends were trimmed by 1 base and 1 base, with 8 bases remaining between them. The CDR3 spans 15 residues. CDR3 sequence: CASSLVGGSNQPQHF. The CDR3, as DNA: TGTGCCAGCAGCTTAGTCGGGGGAAGCAATCAGCCCCAGCATTTT.

The chain joins TRBV20-1 to TRBJ2-1; D perhaps matches TRBD1 (6 bases). This CDR3 is built from 12 residues. Germline lookup yields CDR1 DFQATT and CDR2 SNEGSKA (reference sequence). The V and J ends lost 0 bases and 7 bases respectively, with 7 bases between them. CDR3 sequence reads: CSARDQGNEQFF. The CDR3 nucleotides are TGCAGTGCTAGAGATCAGGGGAATGAGCAGTTCTTC.

V gene TRBV29-1 combines with J gene TRBJ2-7; 7 bases are shared with TRBD1. The CDR3 consists of 15 residues. V dropped 5 bases and J dropped 0; count of bases not matched to a gene: 10. The germline V gene has CDR1 SQVTM and CDR2 ANQGSEA. The CDR3 loop reads CSVSTPGDSSYEQYF. The CDR3 DNA reads TGCAGCGTTTCGACCCCTGGGGACAGCTCCTACGAGCAGTACTTC.

The chain has TRBV7-9 and TRBJ2-7, with unresolved D. V was pared by 8 bases and J by 3 bases, with 8 bases between. Germline V gene lookup returns CDR1 SEHNR and CDR2 FQNEAQ (reference sequence). The CDR3 has 11 amino acids. The CDR3 loop reads CASGYFYEQYF. DNA for the CDR3: TGTGCCAGCGGGTATTTCTACGAGCAGTACTTC.

The rearrangement joins TRBV12-3 or TRBV12-4 to TRBJ2-1; D uncertain. CDR3 size: 12 residues. Trimming took off 0 bases at V and 8 bases at J, with 5 bases between the two ends. The CDR3 DNA reads as TGTGCCAGCAGTTTAGCTCCGGATGAGCAGTTCTTC. Translating gives CASSLAPDEQFF.

This clonotype was detected only a few times. The chain couples TRBV19 to TRBJ2-1, with 7 bases identical to TRBD1. V gave up 6 bases and J gave up 12 bases; unmatched junction bases: 14. The CDR3 contains 14 residues. Germline V CDR1 and CDR2: LNHDA, SQIVND (reference sequence). As DNA, the CDR3 is TGTGCCAGTAGCCGGGACAGCGATCCCTCTGGGCAGTTCTTC. Translation: CASSRDSDPSGQFF.

This clonotype appeared a few times. The V and J genes are TRBV6-2 or TRBV6-3 and TRBJ2-7; 9 bases map to TRBD1. This CDR3 is 15 amino acids long. J gave up 5 bases and V 6 bases, and 11 bases lay outside the gene matches. Germline values: CDR1 MNHEY, CDR2 SVGEGT. The DNA for the CDR3 is TGTGCCAGCAGCCTATGGGGGACAGGGTTGGACGAGCAGTACTTC. Protein product: CASSLWGTGLDEQYF.

This clonotype was observed a handful of times. This chain connects TRBV4-3 to TRBJ2-5, with TRBD2 matching 9 bases. Germline V gene lookup returns CDR1 LGHNA and CDR2 YSLEER. Trimming removed 0 bases from V and 2 bases from J; junction bases left unmatched: 4. The CDR3 is 16 residues long. CDR3 loop: CASSQEASGEQETQYF. The CDR3 coding sequence is TGCGCCAGCAGCCAAGAGGCTAGCGGGGAACAAGAGACCCAGTACTTC.

This clonotype has only a few counts. The rearrangement joins TRBV4-1 to TRBJ1-1; D perhaps matches TRBD1 (5 bases). V lost 2 bases to trimming and J lost 3 bases, with 16 bases between them. There are 16 residues in the CDR3. CDR1 and CDR2 from the germline V gene are MGHRA and YSYEKL. This CDR3 reads CASSQPSGNQYTEAFF. The CDR3 coding sequence is TGCGCCAGCAGCCAACCCTCAGGGAATCAGTACACTGAAGCTTTCTTT.

The chain uses TRBV5-1 and TRBJ1-1; no clear D gene. Germline assignment: CDR1 SGHRS and CDR2 YFSETQ. This CDR3 has 15 residues. Trimming left V 1 base short and J 5 bases short, with 15 bases between. The CDR3 sequence: CASSLSGQPHTEAFF. For the CDR3, the DNA is TGCGCCAGCAGCTTGTCCGGGCAGCCCCATACTGAAGCTTTCTTT.

This clonotype turned up a few times. This chain links TRBV12-3 or TRBV12-4 with TRBJ2-1, with D possibly matching TRBD2 (6 bases). V lost 7 bases, J lost 10 bases, and 29 bases lay in between. The length of the CDR3 is 17 residues. CDR3 sequence: CASKALNVRDQRREQFF. In DNA form, the CDR3 reads TGTGCCAGCAAAGCTCTGAATGTGCGGGACCAACGTAGAGAGCAGTTCTTC.

The chain couples TRBV28 to TRBJ1-5; D call uncertain. CDR1 is MDHEN, CDR2 SYDVKM, per germline. Trimming left V 2 bases short and J 3 bases short, with 11 bases between. The CDR3 runs 15 residues. For the CDR3, the DNA is TGTGCCAGCAGTTTAGTGGGCGGGGTCAATCAGCCCCAGCATTTT. Amino acid sequence: CASSLVGGVNQPQHF.

This clonotype was counted between two and nine times. The V and J genes are TRBV7-9 and TRBJ2-3; D tentatively reads TRBD1 or TRBD2 (5 bases each). Germline V lookup: CDR1 SEHNR, CDR2 FQNEAQ (reference sequence). The CDR3 has 14 amino acids. V lost 5 bases to trimming and J lost 4 bases, with 13 bases between them. CDR3 region: CASSGGPGPDTQYF. The CDR3, as DNA: TGTGCCAGCAGCGGGGGACCGGGCCCAGATACGCAGTATTTT.

This chain uses TRBV3-1 with TRBJ2-3, with D perhaps matching TRBD1 (6 bases). CDR3 length: 14 residues. Deletions cut 4 bases from V and 2 bases from J, with 10 bases between. CDR1 is LGHDT, CDR2 YNNKEL, per germline (reference sequence). CDR3 loop: CASSLGTLTDTQYF. The DNA for the CDR3 is TGTGCCAGCAGCCTCGGGACACTCACAGATACGCAGTATTTT.